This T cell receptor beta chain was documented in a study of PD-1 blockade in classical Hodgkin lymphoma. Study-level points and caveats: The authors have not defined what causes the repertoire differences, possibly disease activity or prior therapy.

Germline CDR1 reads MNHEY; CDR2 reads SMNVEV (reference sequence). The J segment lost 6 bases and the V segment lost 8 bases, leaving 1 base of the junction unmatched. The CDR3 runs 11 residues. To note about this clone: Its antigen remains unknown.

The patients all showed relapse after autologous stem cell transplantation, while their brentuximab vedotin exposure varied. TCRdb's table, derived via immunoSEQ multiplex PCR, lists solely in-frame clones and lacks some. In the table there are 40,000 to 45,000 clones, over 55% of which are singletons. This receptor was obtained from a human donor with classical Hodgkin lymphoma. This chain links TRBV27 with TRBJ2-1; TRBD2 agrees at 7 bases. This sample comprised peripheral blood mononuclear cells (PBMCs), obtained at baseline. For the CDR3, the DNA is TGTGCCAGCTGGACTAGCAATGAGCAGTTCTTC. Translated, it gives CASWTSNEQFF.